Given below is one T cell receptor beta chain in context. This entry comes from a study of blood T cell repertoires in COVID-19. Overall study: Whether acute or convalescent, the COVID-19 samples came from the United States, Italy and Spain. From T cells, B-cell-depleted T cells, or PBMCs came the material, which was cDNA or gDNA.

As handled by the study authors: Reference gene primers were amplified, and this amplification served to estimate nucleated cell counts. Sequencing was performed with immunoSEQ multiplex PCR; in TCRdb, only in-frame clones are kept and a portion is missing. From that table come the V and J calls and clone size; the DNA was used to work out D and trimming. This table holds fewer than 120,000 clones, approximately 79% found once. Germline V CDR1 and CDR2: MDHEN, SYDVKM. This CDR3 region has 14 residues. Trimming cost V 7 bases and J 4 bases; bases outside gene matches: 2. Sequencing input: peripheral blood. This receptor was obtained from a woman over 75 with active or convalescent COVID-19. The chain uses TRBV28 and TRBJ2-1; 12 positions agree with TRBD2. CDR3 coding DNA: TGTGCCAGCACTCTAGCGGGAGGGTACAATGAGCAGTTCTTC. Encoded protein: CASTLAGGYNEQFF.